This T cell receptor beta chain was captured by sequencing in a study of neurological immune-mediated disorders. This clonotype was picked up many times. Antigen: not known. Germline V gene data show CDR1 as MNHEY and CDR2 as SMNVEV (reference sequence). Trimming removed 2 bases at V and 3 bases at J, with 14 bases between. This CDR3 region has 16 residues. Synthesis of cDNA was carried out by template-switch 5'RACE. The reaction used 10-nucleotide random UMIs. MiXCR was run by TCRdb on the 5' RACE reads, yielding one entry per CDR3 protein. The table records about 40,000 distinct CDR3 sequences, approximately 14% of them present only once. Overall study results and limits: No CDR3 amino acid sequences were shared by expanded clones across subjects, suggesting private repertoires in all groups.

The unsorted libraries originated from 2 million PBMCs that had been stored at -80 C. This TCR was sampled from a woman between 50 and 59 years old with HTLV-1-associated myelopathy (HAM/TSP). The sample taken for sequencing was PBMCs. The V gene is TRBV27, the J gene TRBJ1-5, with D unresolved. In DNA, the CDR3 is TGTGCCAGCAGTTTACGGCCGCCCCCCTACAATCAGCCCCAGCATTTT. This codes for CASSLRPPPYNQPQHF.